This TCR beta chain was found in a study of T cell clonotyping in hematopoietic cell transplantation. Some clones are missing from TCRdb's copy, which holds only in-frame ones; the method was immunoSEQ multiplex PCR. In the table there are about 15,000 clones, roughly 90% of which are singletons. Sequencing was carried out using peripheral blood mononuclear cells. This TCR derives from a man in his fifties or sixties in good health. Some clones in this sample may be carry-over from other donors' samples.

CDR3 in DNA: TGTGCCAGCAGCGTAGTAGGTAGCGGGGGGACCACAGATACGCAGTATTTT. Encoded protein: CASSVVGSGGTTDTQYF. The J gene is TRBJ2-3, the V gene TRBV9; 10 nucleotides line up with TRBD2. The CDR3 consists of 17 residues. V lost 0 bases, J lost 2 bases, and 6 bases stayed unmatched. Germline V gene data show CDR1 as SGDLS and CDR2 as YYNGEE.